The clone carrying this T cell receptor (beta chain) was counted once. The target antigen is unknown. This sample stems from a study of Ad26.COV2.S vaccination and SARS-CoV-2 variants. Study in general: Trial arm assignment for the donor was COV1001 Ad26.COV2.S. General study results and limits: People given the vaccine had a wider spike-specific TCR breadth than placebo recipients did.

Treatment of the sample: about 20 received Ad26.COV2.S at low or high dose, single or two shots; 5 received placebo; per-sample allocation not given. Sampling occurred on day 63 after the first vaccine or placebo injection. Recruitment in Boston yielded a donor of adult age, 18-55 years. This CDR3 has 17 residues. Trimming removed 0 bases at V and 2 bases at J, with 15 bases between. CDR1 is SGHDT and CDR2 is YYEEEE in the germline V gene. Libraries were prepared by immunoSEQ multiplex PCR; TCRdb keeps only in-frame clonotypes and omits some of them. Of hundreds of thousands of clones detected, roughly 91% appear once; the ten largest clones hold 3.4%.

V and J are TRBV5-6 and TRBJ1-5; possible D gene TRBD1, 5 bases. Sample: peripheral blood, taken in a trial of Ad26.COV2.S vaccine versus placebo. This sequence was found in a person aged 18-60 years who received the Ad26.COV2.S COVID-19 vaccine or a placebo. CDR3 residues: CASSLGGGSMGNQPQHF. As DNA, the CDR3 is TGTGCCAGCAGCTTGGGCGGGGGTAGTATGGGCAATCAGCCCCAGCATTTT.